The present T cell receptor beta chain was sequenced within a study of cytomegalovirus exposure and HLA in healthy donors listed by TCRdb under 2017. Study-wide context: In an earlier analysis of roughly 590 of the donors, 276 Gb of sequence data and 90 million to 130 million unique TCR beta sequences from about 179 million T cells were reported. An early release that covered approximately 600 HLA-typed donors contained 300 to 350 gigabases of sequencing data and some 87 million unique TCR sequences. Of the approximately 400 genotyped donors, over 80% were placed in the genetic ancestry cluster associated with self-reported Caucasian donors. The study was designed to test whether signatures of past pathogen exposure could be identified by cataloging public T cell receptors. The study used immunosequencing to profile the T cell repertoires of 666 subjects and linked those repertoires to cytomegalovirus serostatus. Besides the first cohort of about 730 subjects, a separate validation cohort made up of 90 to 150 different subjects was used. To predict cytomegalovirus infection status, the study brought together high-throughput TCR immunosequencing, statistical association of individual TCRs with disease status, and machine learning. A later analysis re-examined previously published TCR beta repertoires from 600 to 700 donors and added high-resolution HLA genotyping to investigate patterns of TCR occurrence. Rather than using new phenotypic data, the later analysis identified candidate immune exposures from TCR beta sequences and from how often those sequences occurred across donors. To decide whether each TCR beta V gene segment behaved as functional or pseudogenic, an earlier analysis of some 600 of the donors relied on high-throughput TCR beta sequencing. Donor age, sex, ethnicity and CMV serostatus were compiled alongside the repertoire data. A later genetic analysis took genome-wide SNP genotypes for about 55% of the 666 donors and used that subset as a discovery cohort. Every repertoire in the discovery cohort had been generated on one and the same sequencing platform. HLA typing included class I and class II loci at four-digit resolution. Typing coverage varied by locus: roughly 620-630 donors for A, B, C, DRB1 and DQB1; more than 500 for DQA1; about 590 for DPA1; roughly 470 for DPB1. Because of strong linkage in the cohort, roughly five DR-DQ haplotypes were treated as single units for association and clustering. Among roughly 400 genotyped donors of the cohort, an average of approximately 200,000 unique TCR beta nucleotide sequences was sequenced per donor, of which about 20% were non-productive.

Broader findings and caveats from the paper: Across donors, most TCR sequences were observed very rarely, whereas some public TCRs were present in many individuals. Immune exposure information for the cohort was limited to CMV serostatus. Linkage disequilibrium might explain the correlated functional status among segregating V segments, but an unknown experimental factor could not be excluded. The study gave a list of under 200 TCR beta chains associated with cytomegalovirus. Seventeen rarely observed V segments, including chromosome 9 orphons, were excluded from the earlier analysis of several hundred of the donors because counts were too low. Roughly uniform sequencing depth across donors was assumed in presence/absence analyses, although this assumption may not hold. A later genetic analysis associated a missense DCLRE1C variant with V-gene and J-gene trimming of TCR beta chains, and an independent cohort replicated the association. Broadly in line with IMGT annotations, most TCR beta V segments showed up in productive rearrangements about 87% or about 30% of the time in an earlier analysis of approximately 600 of the donors. The cohort was sequenced for TCR beta chains only, and without alpha or paired-chain data the features that could be detected were limited. At a false discovery rate of 0.05, a later analysis linked under 20,000 TCR beta sequences to specific HLA alleles. The classifier was reported to diagnose cytomegalovirus status with high specificity and sensitivity in both the original and validation cohorts. Several of the top co-occurrence clusters appeared to be linked to parvovirus B19, influenza, CMV and Epstein-Barr virus, according to a later analysis. A cluster of highly shared sequence variants was judged likely to be a technical artifact of the sequencing pipeline. When HLA alleles, especially DR and DQ, strongly co-occurred, attributing TCR associations to individual alleles was difficult. The authors suggested that the approach could potentially be generalized to other disease states and immunological phenotypes. According to a later analysis, TCR association rates differed among HLA loci, with DRB1 alleles showing the most associated TCRs and HLA-C alleles showing the fewest. Because the 87-base-pair reads could not distinguish some IMGT-functional V segments, including TRBV6-2 and TRBV6-3, those segments were excluded. A further reported finding was that TCR beta sequences accurately predicted the HLA-A and HLA-B alleles for most subjects in the first cohort. A few of the identified cytomegalovirus-associated TCR beta chains were confirmed in vitro to be specific for cytomegalovirus antigens. Compared with equally common non-associated chains, HLA-associated TCR beta chains in a later analysis were more clonally expanded and had lower generation probabilities. According to a later analysis, most CMV-associated TCR beta chains appeared to be HLA-restricted, and the HLA associations seemed to be driven largely by CMV exposure. According to a later genetic analysis, donors in an Asian-associated ancestry cluster had fewer N-insertions in productive TCRs than the approximately 700-donor mean. Because HLA typing was missing for some donors at each locus, association tests included only the typed subset.

The cohort consisted of 666 healthy bone marrow donors. At the time of sampling, every cohort member was nominally healthy, though immune exposures that went unrecorded were likely present. The donor was CMV seropositive and was included in the group of 250 to 300 seropositive cohort members. Every donor gave a peripheral blood sample, and the peripheral blood mononuclear cells from that sample were used for TCR beta sequencing. Genomic DNA was extracted from the blood cell samples with the Qiagen DNeasy Blood Extraction Kit. The CDR3 covers 14 residues, taking in both the cysteine and the phenylalanine. Only CDR3 DNA remains: 42 bases, in frame from the first base. CDR1 LNHNV and CDR2 YYDKDF were looked up in the germline V gene (reference sequence). V and J lose 3 bases and 7 bases, and a span of 12 bases separates them. Library prep was done by the immunoSEQ multiplex PCR assay. The multiplex PCR relied on a mix of 60 forward primers for TCR Vbeta segments and 13 reverse primers for TCR Jbeta segments. A multiplex PCR assay on genomic DNA amplified the CDR3 region of rearranged TCR beta genes. Amplified TCR beta libraries were sequenced as 87-base-pair reads on the Illumina HiSeq System. On the authors' methods: Across the 670 or so repertoires, a later analysis counted 80 million or so unique TCR beta chains, around 11 million of which were shared by at least two donors. Raw reads were error-corrected and collapsed into unique sequences by a nearest-neighbor algorithm in which closely related sequences were merged to remove PCR and sequencing errors. Alignment of CDR3 sequences to IMGT reference sequences was used to assign V, D and J gene segments. For a sequence to be retained, a match of at least six nucleotides was required to both a V gene segment and a J gene segment. Rearrangements were called productive when the CDR3 lacked stop codons and stayed in frame with V and J; all others were non-productive. Following IMGT convention, CDR3 was defined as the stretch from the second conserved V-encoded cysteine to the conserved J-encoded phenylalanine. The earlier analysis of around 640 of the donors excluded sequences that lacked an unambiguous match to a single V gene segment. In an earlier analysis of 587 of the donors, a V segment was called functional when productive rearrangements were above 56.7%, and segregating when the standard deviation between donors exceeded 5%. A statistical classification framework was developed to diagnose cytomegalovirus status using the catalog of TCR beta chain sequences. In a later analysis, V and J genes were assigned by comparing TCR nucleotide sequences against IMGT/GENE-DB human TR gene sequences. Using the TCRdist pipeline, a later analysis assigned CDR3 sequences along with most-parsimonious VDJ recombination scenarios. In a later analysis, each TCR beta chain was defined by its CDR3 amino acid sequence together with its V-gene family, and reads lacking a unique V-gene family were excluded. As a way to deal with suspected cross-contamination and a sequencing artifact, a later analysis dropped roughly 620 nucleotide sequences that were highly shared and had low generation probability. In a later analysis, a clonal expansion index was calculated for each public chain from normalized within-repertoire ranks of inferred template counts. In a later analysis, generation probabilities were computed using a VDJ recombination model fitted to out-of-frame rearrangements, and the results were checked against IGoR. A later analysis scored TCR-TCR, TCR-HLA and TCR-CMV co-occurrence with hypergeometric tests, applying a repertoire-size bias correction to TCR pairs. A later analysis estimated false discovery rates by permuting HLA or CMV assignments 20 times. In a later analysis, co-occurring TCRs were grouped using DBSCAN, and TCRdist sequence similarity was added for clustering within HLA-allele-positive subsets. Repertoires with fewer than 30,000 or more than 120,000 public chains were left out of co-occurrence clustering, as were a few repertoires with anomalous nucleotide sharing. TCRdb retrieved this table from immuneACCESS and kept in-frame rearrangements only. Not all clones are present; in checked studies, unresolved V genes account for under half, and no reason is known for the remainder. Clone size and the V and J calls come from that table; the DNA yielded D and trimming. The sample yields 150,000 to 200,000 clones; roughly 72% were counted once. Approximately 2.1% of the sample comes from the top ten.

With regard to this clone: The specificity of this receptor is unknown. No much larger clonotype is one base removed from it; base qualities were not supplied.

The sequencing sample was made of PBMCs. The rearrangement combines TRBV15 with TRBJ1-4; the D segment could be TRBD1, given 5 matching bases. The TCR originated in a woman aged 30 to 39 in good health and CMV-seropositive. The base sequence is TGTGCCACCAGCAGGGGGAGGGGTGGTGAAAAACTGTTTTTT. This yields the protein CATSRGRGGEKLFF.